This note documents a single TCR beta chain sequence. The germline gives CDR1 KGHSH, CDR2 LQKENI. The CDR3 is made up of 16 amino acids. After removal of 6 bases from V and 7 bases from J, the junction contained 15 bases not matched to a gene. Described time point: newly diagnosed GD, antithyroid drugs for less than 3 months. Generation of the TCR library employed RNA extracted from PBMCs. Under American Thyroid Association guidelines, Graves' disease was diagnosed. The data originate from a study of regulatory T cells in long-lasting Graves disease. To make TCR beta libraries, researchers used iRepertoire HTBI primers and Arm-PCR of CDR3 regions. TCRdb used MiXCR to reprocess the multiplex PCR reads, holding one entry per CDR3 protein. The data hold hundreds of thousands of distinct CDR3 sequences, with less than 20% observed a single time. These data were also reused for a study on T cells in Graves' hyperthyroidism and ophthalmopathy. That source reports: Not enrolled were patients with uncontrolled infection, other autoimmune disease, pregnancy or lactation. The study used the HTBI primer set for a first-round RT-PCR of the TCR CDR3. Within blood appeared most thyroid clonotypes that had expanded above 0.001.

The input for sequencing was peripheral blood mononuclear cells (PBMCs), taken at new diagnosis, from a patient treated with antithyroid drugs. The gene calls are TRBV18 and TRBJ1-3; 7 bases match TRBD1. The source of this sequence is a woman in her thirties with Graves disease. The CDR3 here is CASSRGRQGDFNTIYF. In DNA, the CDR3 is TGTGCCAGCTCCCGGGGCCGGCAGGGGGACTTTAACACCATATATTTT.